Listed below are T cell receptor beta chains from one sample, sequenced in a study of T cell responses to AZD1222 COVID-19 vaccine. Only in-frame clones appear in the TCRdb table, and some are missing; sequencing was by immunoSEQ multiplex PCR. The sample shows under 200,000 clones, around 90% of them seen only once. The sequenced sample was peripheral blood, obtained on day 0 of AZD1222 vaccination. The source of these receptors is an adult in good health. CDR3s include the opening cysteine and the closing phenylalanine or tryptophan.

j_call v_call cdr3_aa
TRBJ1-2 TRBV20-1 CSAGRGGYTF
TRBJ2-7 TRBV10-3 CAISESGGRYEQYF
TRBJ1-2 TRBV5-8 CASSLYSYGYTF
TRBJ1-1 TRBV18 CASSPDRVTEAFF
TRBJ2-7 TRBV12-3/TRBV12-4 CASSLGIREQYF
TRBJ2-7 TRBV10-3 CAIMGLAGYEQYF
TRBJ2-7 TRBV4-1 CASSRVGLGEQYF
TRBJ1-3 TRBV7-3 CASSSSPIYRDSGNTIYF
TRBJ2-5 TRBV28 CASSFGGLETQYF
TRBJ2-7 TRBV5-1 CASSFGWGYEQYF
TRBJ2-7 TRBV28 CASSSTGISLLEQYF
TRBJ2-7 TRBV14 CASSTLAGLLYEQYF
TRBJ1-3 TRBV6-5 CASCPSTGNTIYF
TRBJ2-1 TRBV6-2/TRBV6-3 CASSYGTSGGNEQFF
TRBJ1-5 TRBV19 CASSMSPYRQDSNQPQHF
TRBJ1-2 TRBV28 CASRGGGANYGYTF
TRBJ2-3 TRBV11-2 CASSLVLLVQSDTQYF
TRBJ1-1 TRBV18 CASSPGPTGSTEAFF
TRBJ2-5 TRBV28 CASSFSTNRLETQYF
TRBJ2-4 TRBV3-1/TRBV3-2 CASSQVGQGDKNIQYF
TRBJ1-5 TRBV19 CASSRTGEVNQPQHF
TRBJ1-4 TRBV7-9 CASSPRKGHGAESEKLFF
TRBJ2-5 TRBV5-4 CASSLRGTSVETQYF